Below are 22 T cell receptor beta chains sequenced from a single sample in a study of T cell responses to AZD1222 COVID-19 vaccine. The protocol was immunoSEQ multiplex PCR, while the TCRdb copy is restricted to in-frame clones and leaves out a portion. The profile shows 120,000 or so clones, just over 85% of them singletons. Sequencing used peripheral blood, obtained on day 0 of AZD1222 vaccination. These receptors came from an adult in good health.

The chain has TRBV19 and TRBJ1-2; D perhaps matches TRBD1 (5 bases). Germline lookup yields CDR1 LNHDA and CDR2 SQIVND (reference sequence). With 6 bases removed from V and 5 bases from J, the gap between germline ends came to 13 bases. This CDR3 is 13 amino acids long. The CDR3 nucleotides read TGTGCCAGTAGCCGGAGAGGGGTGTATGGCTACACCTTC. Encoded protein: CASSRRGVYGYTF.

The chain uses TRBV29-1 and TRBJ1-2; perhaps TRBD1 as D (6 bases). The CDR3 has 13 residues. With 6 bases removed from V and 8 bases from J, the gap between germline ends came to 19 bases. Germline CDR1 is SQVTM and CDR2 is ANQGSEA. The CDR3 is CSVPKQGPEGYTF. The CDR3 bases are TGCAGCGTCCCTAAACAGGGTCCAGAGGGCTACACCTTC.

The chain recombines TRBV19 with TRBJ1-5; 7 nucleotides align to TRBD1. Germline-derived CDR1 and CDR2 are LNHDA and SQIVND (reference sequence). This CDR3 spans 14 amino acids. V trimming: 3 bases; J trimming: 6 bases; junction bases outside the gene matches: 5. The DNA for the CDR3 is TGTGCCAGTAGTATCACAGGGGTCGGTCAGCCCCAGCATTTT. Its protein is CASSITGVGQPQHF.

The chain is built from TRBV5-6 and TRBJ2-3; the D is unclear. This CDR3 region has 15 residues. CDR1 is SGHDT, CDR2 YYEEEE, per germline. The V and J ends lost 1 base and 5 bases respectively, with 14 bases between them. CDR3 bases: TGTGCCAGCAGCTTGATCGCAGGTTTAGAAGATACGCAGTATTTT. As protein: CASSLIAGLEDTQYF.

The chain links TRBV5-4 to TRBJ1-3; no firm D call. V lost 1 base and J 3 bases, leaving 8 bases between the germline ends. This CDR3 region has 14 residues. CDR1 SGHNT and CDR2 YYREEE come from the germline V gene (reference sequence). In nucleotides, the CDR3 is TGTGCCAGCAGCTTGCTAGGTCTTGGAAACACCATATATTTT. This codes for CASSLLGLGNTIYF.

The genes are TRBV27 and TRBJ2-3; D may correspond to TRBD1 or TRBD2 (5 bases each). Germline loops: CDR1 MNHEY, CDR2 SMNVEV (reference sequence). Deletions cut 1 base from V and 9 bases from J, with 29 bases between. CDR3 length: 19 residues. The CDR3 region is CASSLYSFGKGAAPQTQYF. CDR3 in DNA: TGTGCCAGCAGTTTATATTCTTTCGGGAAAGGGGCCGCTCCCCAGACGCAGTATTTT.

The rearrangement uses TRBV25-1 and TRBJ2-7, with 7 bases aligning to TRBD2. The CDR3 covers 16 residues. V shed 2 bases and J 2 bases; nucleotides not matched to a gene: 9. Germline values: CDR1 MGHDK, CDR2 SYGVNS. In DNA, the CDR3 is TGTGCCAGCAGTGAAAAAGGAACTAGCGCCACCTACGAGCAGTACTTC. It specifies CASSEKGTSATYEQYF.

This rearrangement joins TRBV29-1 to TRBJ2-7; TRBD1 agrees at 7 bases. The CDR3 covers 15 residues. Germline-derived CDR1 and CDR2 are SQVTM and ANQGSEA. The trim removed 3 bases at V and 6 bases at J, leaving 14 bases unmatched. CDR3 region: CSVDGTATSLGEQYF. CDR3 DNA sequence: TGCAGCGTTGATGGGACAGCCACCAGTTTGGGCGAGCAGTACTTC.

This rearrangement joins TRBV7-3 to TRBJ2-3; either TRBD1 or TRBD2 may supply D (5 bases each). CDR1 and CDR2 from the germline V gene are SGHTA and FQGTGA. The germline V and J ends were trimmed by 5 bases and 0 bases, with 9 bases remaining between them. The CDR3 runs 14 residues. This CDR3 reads CASSHRDSTDTQYF. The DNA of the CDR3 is TGTGCCAGCAGCCATAGGGACAGCACAGATACGCAGTATTTT.

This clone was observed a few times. The CDR3 nucleotides are TGTGCCAGCAGCTTGATGAATGAGCAGTTCTTC. It codes for CASSLMNEQFF. The chain joins TRBV5-4 to TRBJ2-1; unclear D gene. Germline values: CDR1 SGHNT, CDR2 YYREEE (reference sequence). This CDR3 region has 11 residues. Trimming took off 1 base at V and 7 bases at J, with 3 bases between the two ends.

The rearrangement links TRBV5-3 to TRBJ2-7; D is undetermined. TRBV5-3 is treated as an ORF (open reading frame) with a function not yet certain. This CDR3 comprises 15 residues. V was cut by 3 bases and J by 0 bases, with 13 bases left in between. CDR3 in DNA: TGTGCCAGAAGCTCCCTAATTTCCCTCTCCTACGAGCAGTACTTC. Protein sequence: CARSSLISLSYEQYF.

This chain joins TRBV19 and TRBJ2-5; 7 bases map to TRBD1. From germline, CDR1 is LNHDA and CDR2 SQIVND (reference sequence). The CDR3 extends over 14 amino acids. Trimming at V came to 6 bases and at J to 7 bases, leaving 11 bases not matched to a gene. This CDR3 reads CASRPDREWGTQYF. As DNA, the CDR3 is TGTGCCAGTAGGCCTGACAGGGAATGGGGGACCCAGTACTTC.

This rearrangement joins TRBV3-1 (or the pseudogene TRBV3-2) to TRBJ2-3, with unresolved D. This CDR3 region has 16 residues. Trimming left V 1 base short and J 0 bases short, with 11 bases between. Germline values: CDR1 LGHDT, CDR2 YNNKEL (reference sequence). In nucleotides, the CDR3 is TGTGCCAGCAGCCAAGCGGCCAGCCCTAGCACAGATACGCAGTATTTT. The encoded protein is CASSQAASPSTDTQYF.

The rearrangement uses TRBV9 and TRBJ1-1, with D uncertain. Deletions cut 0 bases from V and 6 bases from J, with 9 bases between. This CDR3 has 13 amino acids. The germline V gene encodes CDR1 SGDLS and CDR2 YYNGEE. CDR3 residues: CASSVELMAEAFF. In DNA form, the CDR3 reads TGTGCCAGCAGCGTAGAATTGATGGCTGAAGCTTTCTTT.

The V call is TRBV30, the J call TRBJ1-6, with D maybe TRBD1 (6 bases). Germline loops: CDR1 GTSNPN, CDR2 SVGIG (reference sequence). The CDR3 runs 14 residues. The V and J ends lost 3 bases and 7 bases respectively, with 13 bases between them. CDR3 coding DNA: TGTGCCTGGAGACCGCCAGGGGTGAATTCACCCCTCCACTTT. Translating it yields CAWRPPGVNSPLHF.

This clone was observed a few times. The CDR3 protein is CASSRSTGELYEQYF. The CDR3 coding sequence is TGTGCCAGCTCACGCAGCACAGGGGAGCTCTACGAGCAGTACTTC. The chain uses TRBV18 and TRBJ2-7; 7 positions agree with TRBD1. The CDR3 loop spans 15 amino acids. Germline V CDR1 and CDR2: KGHSH, LQKENI. V lost 4 bases, J lost 3 bases, and 9 bases stayed unmatched.

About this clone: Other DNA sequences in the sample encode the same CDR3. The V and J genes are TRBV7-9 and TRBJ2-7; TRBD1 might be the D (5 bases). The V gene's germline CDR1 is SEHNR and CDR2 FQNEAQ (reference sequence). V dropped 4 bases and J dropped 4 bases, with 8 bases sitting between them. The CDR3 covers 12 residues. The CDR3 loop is CASSSSGYEQYF. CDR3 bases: TGTGCCAGCAGCTCTTCAGGGTACGAGCAGTACTTC.

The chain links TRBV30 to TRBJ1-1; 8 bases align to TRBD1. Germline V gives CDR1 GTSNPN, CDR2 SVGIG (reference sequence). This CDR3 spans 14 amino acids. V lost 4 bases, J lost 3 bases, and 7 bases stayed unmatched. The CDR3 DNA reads TGTGCCTGGATCCTTACAGGGGGGTACACTGAAGCTTTCTTT. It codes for CAWILTGGYTEAFF. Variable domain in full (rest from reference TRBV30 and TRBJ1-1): SQTIHQWPATLVQPVGSPLSLECTVEGTSNPNLYWYRQAAGRGLQLLFYSVGIGQISSEVPQNLSASRPQDRQFILSSKKLLLSDSGFYLCAWILTGGYTEAFFGQGTRLTVV.

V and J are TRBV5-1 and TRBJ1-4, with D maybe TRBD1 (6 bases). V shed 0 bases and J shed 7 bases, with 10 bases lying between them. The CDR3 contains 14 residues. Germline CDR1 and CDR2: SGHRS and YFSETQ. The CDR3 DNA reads TGCGCCAGCAGCTTGGCGGGGGCAGGTGAAAAACTGTTTTTT. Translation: CASSLAGAGEKLFF.

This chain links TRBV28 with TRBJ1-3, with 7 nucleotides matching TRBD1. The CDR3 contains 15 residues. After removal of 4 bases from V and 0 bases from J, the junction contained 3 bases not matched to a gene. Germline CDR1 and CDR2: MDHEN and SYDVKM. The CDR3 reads CASSSDRFSGNTIYF. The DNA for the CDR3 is TGTGCCAGCAGTTCGGACAGGTTCTCTGGAAACACCATATATTTT.

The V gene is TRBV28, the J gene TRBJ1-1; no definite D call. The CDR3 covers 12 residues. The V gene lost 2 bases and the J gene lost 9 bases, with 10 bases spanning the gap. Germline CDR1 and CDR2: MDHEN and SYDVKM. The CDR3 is CASSLRDGKAFF. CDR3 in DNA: TGTGCCAGCAGTTTACGCGACGGAAAAGCTTTCTTT. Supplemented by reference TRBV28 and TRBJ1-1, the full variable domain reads DVKVTQSSRYLVKRTGEKVFLECVQDMDHENMFWYRQDPGLGLRLIYFSYDVKMKEKGDIPEGYSVSREKKERFSLILESASTNQTSMYLCASSLRDGKAFFGQGTRLTVV.

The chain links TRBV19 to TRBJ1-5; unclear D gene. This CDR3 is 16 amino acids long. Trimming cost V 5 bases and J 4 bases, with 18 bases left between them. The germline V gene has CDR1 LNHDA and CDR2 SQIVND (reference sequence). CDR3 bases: TGTGCCAGTAGTCTGACTACAATGATTGGGAATCAGCCCCAGCATTTT. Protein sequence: CASSLTTMIGNQPQHF.